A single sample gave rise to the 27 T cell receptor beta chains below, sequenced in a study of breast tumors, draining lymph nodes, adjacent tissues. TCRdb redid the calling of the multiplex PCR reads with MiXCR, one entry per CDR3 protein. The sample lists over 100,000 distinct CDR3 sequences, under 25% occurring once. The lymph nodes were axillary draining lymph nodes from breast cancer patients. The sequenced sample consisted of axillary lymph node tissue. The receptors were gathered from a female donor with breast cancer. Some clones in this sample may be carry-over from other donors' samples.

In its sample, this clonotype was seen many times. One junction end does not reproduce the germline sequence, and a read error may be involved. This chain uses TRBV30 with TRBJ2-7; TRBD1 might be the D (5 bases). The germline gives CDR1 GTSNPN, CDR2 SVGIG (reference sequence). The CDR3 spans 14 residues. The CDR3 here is CAWSVGPGSSEQYF. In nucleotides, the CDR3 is TGTGCCTGGAGTGTAGGTCCAGGGTCCTCCGAGCAGTACTTC.

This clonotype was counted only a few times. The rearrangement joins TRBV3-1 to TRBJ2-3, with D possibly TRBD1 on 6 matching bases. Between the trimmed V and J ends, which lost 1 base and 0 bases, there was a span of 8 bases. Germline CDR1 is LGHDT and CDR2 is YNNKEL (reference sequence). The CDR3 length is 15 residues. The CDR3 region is CASSQGDTSTDTQYF. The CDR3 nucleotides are TGTGCCAGCAGCCAAGGGGACACTAGCACAGATACGCAGTATTTT.

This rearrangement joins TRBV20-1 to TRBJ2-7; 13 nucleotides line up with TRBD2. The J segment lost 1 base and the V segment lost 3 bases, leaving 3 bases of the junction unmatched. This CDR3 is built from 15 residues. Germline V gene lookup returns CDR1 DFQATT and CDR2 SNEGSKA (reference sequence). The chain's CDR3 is CSASGLAGVSYEQYF. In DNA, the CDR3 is TGCAGTGCTAGCGGACTAGCGGGAGTTTCCTACGAGCAGTACTTC.

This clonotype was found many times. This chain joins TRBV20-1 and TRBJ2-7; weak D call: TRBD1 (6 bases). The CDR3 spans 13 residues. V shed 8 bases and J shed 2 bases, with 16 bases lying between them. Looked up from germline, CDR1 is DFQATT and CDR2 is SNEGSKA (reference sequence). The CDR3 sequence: CSSPAQGPYEQYF. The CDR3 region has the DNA TGCAGTTCCCCTGCACAGGGTCCCTACGAGCAGTACTTC.

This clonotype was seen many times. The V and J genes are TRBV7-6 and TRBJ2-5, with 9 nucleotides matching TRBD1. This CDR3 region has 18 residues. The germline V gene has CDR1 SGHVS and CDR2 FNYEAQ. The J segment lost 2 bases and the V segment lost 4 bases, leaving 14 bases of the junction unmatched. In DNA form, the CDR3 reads TGTGCCAGCAGCTCCTGGGACAGGGAGGGGGTTCGGCAAGAGACCCAGTACTTC. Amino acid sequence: CASSSWDREGVRQETQYF.

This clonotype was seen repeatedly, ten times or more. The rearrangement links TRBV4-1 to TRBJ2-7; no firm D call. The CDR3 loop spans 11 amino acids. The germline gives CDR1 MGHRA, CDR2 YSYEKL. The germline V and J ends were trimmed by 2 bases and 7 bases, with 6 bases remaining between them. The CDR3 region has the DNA TGCGCCAGCAGCCAATCCGGGGAGCAGTACTTC. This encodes CASSQSGEQYF.

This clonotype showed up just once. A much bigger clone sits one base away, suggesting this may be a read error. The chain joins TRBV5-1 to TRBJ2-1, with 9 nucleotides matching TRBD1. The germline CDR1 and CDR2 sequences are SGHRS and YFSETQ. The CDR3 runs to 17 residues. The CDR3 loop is CAGSTTGGDARYNEQFF. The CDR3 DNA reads TGTGCCGGCAGCACCACAGGGGGCGATGCGCGGTACAATGAGCAGTTCTTC. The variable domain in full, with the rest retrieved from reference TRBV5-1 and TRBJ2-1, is KAGVTQTPRYLIKTRGQQVTLSCSPISGHRSVSWYQQTPGQGLQFLFEYFSETQRNKGNFPGRFSGRQFSNSRSEMNVSTLELGDSALYLCAGSTTGGDARYNEQFFGPGTRLTVL.

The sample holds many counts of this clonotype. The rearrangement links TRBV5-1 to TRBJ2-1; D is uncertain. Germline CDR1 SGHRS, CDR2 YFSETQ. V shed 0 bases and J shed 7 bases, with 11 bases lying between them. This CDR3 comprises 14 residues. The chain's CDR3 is CASSLAAAGNEQFF. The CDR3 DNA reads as TGCGCCAGCAGCTTGGCCGCTGCCGGGAATGAGCAGTTCTTC.

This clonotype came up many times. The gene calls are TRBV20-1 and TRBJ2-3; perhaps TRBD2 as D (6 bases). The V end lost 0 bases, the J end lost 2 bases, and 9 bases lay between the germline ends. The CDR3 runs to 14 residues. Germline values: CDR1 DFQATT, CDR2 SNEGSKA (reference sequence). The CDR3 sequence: CSARDSGSTDTQYF. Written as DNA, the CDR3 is TGCAGTGCTAGAGATAGCGGATCCACAGATACGCAGTATTTT.

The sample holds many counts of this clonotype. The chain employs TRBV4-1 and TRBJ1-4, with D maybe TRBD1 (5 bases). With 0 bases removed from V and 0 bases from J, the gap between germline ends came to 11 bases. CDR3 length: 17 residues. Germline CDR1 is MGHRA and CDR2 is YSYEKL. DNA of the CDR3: TGCGCCAGCAGCCAAGAATCAGGGCTTACAACTAATGAAAAACTGTTTTTT. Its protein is CASSQESGLTTNEKLFF.

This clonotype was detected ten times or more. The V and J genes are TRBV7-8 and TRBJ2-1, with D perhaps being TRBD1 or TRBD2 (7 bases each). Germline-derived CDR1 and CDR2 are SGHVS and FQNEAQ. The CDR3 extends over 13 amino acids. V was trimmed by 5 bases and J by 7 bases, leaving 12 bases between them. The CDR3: CASSPQGGNEQFF. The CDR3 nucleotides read TGTGCCAGCAGCCCTCAGGGGGGGAATGAGCAGTTCTTC.

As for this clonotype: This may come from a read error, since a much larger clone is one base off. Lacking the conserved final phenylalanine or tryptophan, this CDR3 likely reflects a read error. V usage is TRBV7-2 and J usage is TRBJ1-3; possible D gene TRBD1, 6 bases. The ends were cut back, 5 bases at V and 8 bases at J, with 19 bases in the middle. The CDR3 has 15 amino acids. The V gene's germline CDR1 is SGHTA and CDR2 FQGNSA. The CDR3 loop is CASSPRGGGIHTIYS. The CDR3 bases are TGTGCCAGCAGCCCGAGGGGGGGAGGTATACACACCATATATTCT.

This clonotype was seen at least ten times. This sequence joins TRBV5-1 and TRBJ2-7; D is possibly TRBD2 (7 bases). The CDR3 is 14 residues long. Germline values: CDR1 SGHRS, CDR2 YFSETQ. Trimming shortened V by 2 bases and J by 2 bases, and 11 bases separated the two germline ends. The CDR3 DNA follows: TGCGCCAGCAGCTTCGGGGGGCGCGCCTACGAGCAGTACTTC. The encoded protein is CASSFGGRAYEQYF.

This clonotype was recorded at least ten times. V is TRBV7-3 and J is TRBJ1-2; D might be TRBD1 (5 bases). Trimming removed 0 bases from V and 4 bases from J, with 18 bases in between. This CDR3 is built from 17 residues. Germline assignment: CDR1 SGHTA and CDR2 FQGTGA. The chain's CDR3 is CASSLTLVQGAVYGYTF. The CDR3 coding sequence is TGTGCCAGCAGCTTAACGCTTGTCCAGGGCGCGGTCTATGGCTACACCTTC.

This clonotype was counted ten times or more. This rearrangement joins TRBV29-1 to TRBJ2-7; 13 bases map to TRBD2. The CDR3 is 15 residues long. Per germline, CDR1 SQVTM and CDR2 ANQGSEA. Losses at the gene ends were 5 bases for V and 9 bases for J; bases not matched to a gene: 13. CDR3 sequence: CSVSSGTSGKMGQYF. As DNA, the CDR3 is TGCAGCGTTAGCTCCGGGACTAGCGGGAAGATGGGGCAGTACTTC.

The CDR3: CASSRRPGQAGNTIYF. The CDR3 DNA sequence: TGTGCCAGCAGCCGACGGCCTGGACAGGCTGGAAACACCATATATTTT. This rearrangement joins TRBV6-5 to TRBJ1-3, with 7 bases lining up with TRBD1. The CDR3 is 16 amino acids. Germline-derived CDR1 and CDR2 are MNHEY and SVGAGI. With V trimmed by 6 bases and J by 2 bases, 10 bases remained unmatched.

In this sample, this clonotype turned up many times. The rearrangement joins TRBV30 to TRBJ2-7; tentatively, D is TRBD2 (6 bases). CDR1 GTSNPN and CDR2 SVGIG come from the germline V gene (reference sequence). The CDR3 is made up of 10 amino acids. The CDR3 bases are TGTGCTGGCGGGGACTACGAGCAGTACTTC. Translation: CAGGDYEQYF.

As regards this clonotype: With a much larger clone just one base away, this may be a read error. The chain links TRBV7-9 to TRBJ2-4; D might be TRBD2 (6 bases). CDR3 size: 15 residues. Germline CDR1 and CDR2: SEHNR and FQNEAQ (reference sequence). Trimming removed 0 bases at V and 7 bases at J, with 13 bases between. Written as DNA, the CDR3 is TGTGCCAGCAGCTTAGCGGAGGGCCCGTGTAACATTCAGTACTTC. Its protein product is CASSLAEGPCNIQYF.

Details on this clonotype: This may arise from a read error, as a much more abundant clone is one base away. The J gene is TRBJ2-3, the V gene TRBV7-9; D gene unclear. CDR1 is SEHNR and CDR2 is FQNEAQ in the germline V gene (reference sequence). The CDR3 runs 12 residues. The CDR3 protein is CASSFTTDAQYF. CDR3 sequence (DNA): TGTGCCAGCAGCTTTACCACAGATGCGCAGTATTTT.

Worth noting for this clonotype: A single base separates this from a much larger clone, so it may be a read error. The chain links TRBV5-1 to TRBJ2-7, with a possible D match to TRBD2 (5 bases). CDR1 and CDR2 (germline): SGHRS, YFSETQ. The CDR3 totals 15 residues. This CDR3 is CASNLRREKKDEQYF. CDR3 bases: TGCGCCAGCAACTTGCGACGGGAAAAAAAGGACGAGCAGTACTTC.

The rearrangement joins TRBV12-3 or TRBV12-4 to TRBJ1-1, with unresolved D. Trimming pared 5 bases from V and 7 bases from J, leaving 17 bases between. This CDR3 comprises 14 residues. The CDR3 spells CASSLISRVGEAFF. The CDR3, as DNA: TGTGCCAGCAGTCTAATTTCAAGGGTAGGTGAAGCTTTCTTT.

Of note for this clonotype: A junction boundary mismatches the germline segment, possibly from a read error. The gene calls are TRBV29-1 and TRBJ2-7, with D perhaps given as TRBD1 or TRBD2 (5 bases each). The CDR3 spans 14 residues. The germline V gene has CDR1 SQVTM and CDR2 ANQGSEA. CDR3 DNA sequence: TGCAGCGTTGGGGACCAGGGTCCTGTCTCCGTGCAGCACTTC. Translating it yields CSVGDQGPVSVQHF.

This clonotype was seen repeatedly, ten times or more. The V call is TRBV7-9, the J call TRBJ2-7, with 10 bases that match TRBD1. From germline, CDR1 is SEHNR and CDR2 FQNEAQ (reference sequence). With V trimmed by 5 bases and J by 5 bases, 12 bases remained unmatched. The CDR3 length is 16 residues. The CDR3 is CASSLLTGTGAHEQYF. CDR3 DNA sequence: TGTGCCAGCAGCCTACTAACCGGGACAGGGGCCCACGAGCAGTACTTC.

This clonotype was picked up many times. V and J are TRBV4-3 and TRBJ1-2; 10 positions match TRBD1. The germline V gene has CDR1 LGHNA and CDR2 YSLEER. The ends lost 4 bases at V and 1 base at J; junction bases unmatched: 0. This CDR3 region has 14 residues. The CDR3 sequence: CASSRTGGNYGYTF. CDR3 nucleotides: TGCGCCAGCAGCCGGACAGGGGGTAACTATGGCTACACCTTC.

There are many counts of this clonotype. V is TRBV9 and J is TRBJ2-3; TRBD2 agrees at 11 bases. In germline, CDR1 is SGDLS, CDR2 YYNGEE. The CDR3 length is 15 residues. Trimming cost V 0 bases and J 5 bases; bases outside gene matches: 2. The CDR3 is CASSVELAGGDTQYF. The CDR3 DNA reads TGTGCCAGCAGCGTAGAGCTAGCGGGAGGAGATACGCAGTATTTT.

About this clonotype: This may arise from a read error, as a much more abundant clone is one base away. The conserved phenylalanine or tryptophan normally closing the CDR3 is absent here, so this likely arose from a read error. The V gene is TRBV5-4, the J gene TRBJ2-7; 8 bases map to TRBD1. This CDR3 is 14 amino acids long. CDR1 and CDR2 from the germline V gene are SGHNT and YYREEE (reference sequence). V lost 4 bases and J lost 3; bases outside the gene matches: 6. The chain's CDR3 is CASSEGQAFYEQYL. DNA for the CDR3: TGTGCCAGCAGCGAGGGACAGGCGTTCTACGAGCAGTACCTC.

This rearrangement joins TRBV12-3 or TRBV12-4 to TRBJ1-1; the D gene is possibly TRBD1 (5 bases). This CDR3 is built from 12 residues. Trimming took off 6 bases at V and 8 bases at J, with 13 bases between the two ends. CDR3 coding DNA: TGTGCCAGCAGCCTAGAGGCAGGGGAAGCTTTCTTT. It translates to CASSLEAGEAFF.